This entry features one T cell receptor beta chain sequence. TCRdb fed the 5' RACE reads into MiXCR, producing one record per CDR3 protein. The sample lists just under 150,000 distinct CDR3 sequences, less than 20% seen once, with under 2.5% in the top ten. The data were taken from a study of T-cell memory formation after mild COVID-19. About the research overall: Largely, the TCR clusters proved donor specific.

Trimming took 5 bases from V and 4 from J, leaving 16 bases between them. CDR1 is SGHTA and CDR2 is FQGNSA in the germline V gene. The CDR3 totals 15 residues. This sequence originates from an adult woman who had mild COVID-19 (a few samples of this study predate the infection). Cell type and time point are not known. The chain recombines TRBV7-2 with TRBJ2-3, with a possible D match to TRBD2 (6 bases). The sample was PBMCs or a T cell subset sorted from them (not recorded which). For the CDR3, the DNA is TGTGCCAGCAGCCCTTGGGGCACGGGGGCAGATACGCAGTATTTT. This codes for CASSPWGTGADTQYF. Full variable domain (missing parts from reference TRBV7-2 and TRBJ2-3): GAGVSQSPSNKVTEKGKDVELRCDPISGHTALYWYRQSLGQGLEFLIYFQGNSAPDKSGLPSDRFSAERTGGSVSTLTIQRTQQEDSAVYLCASSPWGTGADTQYFGPGTRLTVL.